The clone carrying this T cell receptor (beta chain) was counted only a few times. This sample is part of a study of patients and donors after allogeneic stem cell transplantation. A single record per CDR3 protein comes from TCRdb applying MiXCR to the RT-PCR reads. The table records 800,000 to 1,000,000 distinct CDR3 sequences, 18% of them present only once. V was trimmed by 3 bases and J by 3 bases, leaving 9 bases between them. This CDR3 has 14 residues. The sample comprised blood, either unsorted or a sorted T cell fraction (not recorded which). V and J are TRBV12-3 or TRBV12-4 and TRBJ2-1; D ambiguous. This sequence was found in a human donor who was either an allogeneic HSCT recipient or a stem cell or donor lymphocyte infusion donor (not recorded which). It is not recorded whose cells these are; they may come from a transplant donor. CDR3 DNA: TGTGCCAGCAGTTTTTACACCGACTACAATGAGCAGTTCTTC. This translates into CASSFYTDYNEQFF.